This passage covers 13 T cell receptor beta chains from one sample sequenced in a study of cytomegalovirus exposure and HLA in healthy donors. PCR employed 60 Vbeta and 13 Jbeta primers. The method was immunoSEQ multiplex PCR; TCRdb's version includes in-frame clones alone and lacks a portion of them. The sample has 180,000 or so clones; roughly 80% are singletons. Sequencing was carried out using PBMCs. These receptors all come from a middle-aged woman in good health and CMV-seropositive.

This chain connects TRBV23-1 to TRBJ2-1; 9 bases align to TRBD2. TRBV23-1 is marked as an open reading frame, function uncertain. V gave up 3 bases and J gave up 9 bases; unmatched junction bases: 9. The CDR3 is 15 amino acids. This chain's CDR3 is CASSHASSGISEQFF. CDR3 bases: TGCGCCAGCAGTCACGCATCTAGCGGGATATCTGAGCAGTTCTTC.

In this sample, this clone turned up once. The chain employs TRBV29-1 and TRBJ2-3; 7 positions match TRBD2. The germline V gene encodes CDR1 SQVTM and CDR2 ANQGSEA. J gave up 2 bases and V 3 bases, and 2 bases lay outside the gene matches. There are 13 residues in the CDR3. DNA for the CDR3: TGCAGCGTTGAGAGGGACTACACAGATACGCAGTATTTT. This codes for CSVERDYTDTQYF.

The V and J genes are TRBV28 and TRBJ2-7; D perhaps matches TRBD1 (6 bases). Germline loops: CDR1 MDHEN, CDR2 SYDVKM. This CDR3 is built from 14 residues. Trimming removed 3 bases from V and 6 bases from J, with 15 bases in between. The CDR3 protein is CASSFTGTHAEQYF. For the CDR3, the DNA is TGTGCCAGCAGTTTCACAGGGACCCATGCCGAGCAGTACTTC.

This chain links TRBV7-2 with TRBJ2-3; D unresolved. V lost 4 bases, J lost 1 base, and 6 bases lay in between. This CDR3 contains 13 residues. Germline CDR1 is SGHTA and CDR2 is FQGNSA. CDR3 bases: TGTGCCAGCAGCTCCCGGGGCACAGATACGCAGTATTTT. Translation: CASSSRGTDTQYF.

The chain links TRBV12-2 to TRBJ2-7; TRBD1, the D gene given by the table, was not confirmed from the DNA. TRBV12-2 is tagged as a pseudogene. The CDR3 is 17 amino acids. The CDR3 nucleotides are TGTGCAAGTCGCTTAGGGTTCCCGGGACAGGTACCCTACGAGCAGTACTTC. Its protein is CASRLGFPGQVPYEQYF.

This clone was observed a single time. The rearrangement uses TRBV7-9 and TRBJ2-2, with 7 bases matching TRBD2. V lost 2 bases to trimming and J lost 4 bases; unmatched junction nucleotides: 4. The length of the CDR3 is 15 residues. Germline V gene sequence: CDR1 SEHNR, CDR2 FQNEAQ (reference sequence). CDR3 nucleotide sequence: TGTGCCAGCAGCTTACAGAGGGAGGGCACCGGGGAGCTGTTTTTT. The encoded protein is CASSLQREGTGELFF.

In nucleotides, the CDR3 is TGTGCCAGCAGGGAGCTGACTAGCGGGAGGAGTTACGAGCAGTACTTC. Protein: CASRELTSGRSYEQYF. The chain combines TRBV28 with TRBJ2-7; TRBD2 agrees at 13 bases. The ends lost 6 bases at V and 4 bases at J; junction bases unmatched: 9. The CDR3 is 16 residues long. Looked up from germline, CDR1 is MDHEN and CDR2 is SYDVKM.

The rearrangement uses TRBV7-2 and TRBJ1-4; the D is unclear. The CDR3 totals 16 residues. Deletions cut 4 bases from V and 0 bases from J, with 12 bases between. Germline CDR1 and CDR2: SGHTA and FQGNSA. The DNA of the CDR3 is TGTGCCAGCAGCTCCCTTACGGTGTCAACTAATGAAAAACTGTTTTTT. Translation gives CASSSLTVSTNEKLFF.

Only a few counts were recorded for this clone. The rearrangement links TRBV10-3 to TRBJ1-1; TRBD1 matches 7 bases. Per germline, CDR1 ENHRY and CDR2 SYGVKD. This CDR3 region has 14 residues. J lost 2 bases, V lost 5 bases, and 5 bases had no gene match. CDR3 residues: CAISTTGTNTEAFF. CDR3 DNA sequence: TGTGCCATCAGTACGACAGGGACCAACACTGAAGCTTTCTTT.

The V gene is TRBV19, the J gene TRBJ1-1, with D tentatively TRBD1 (6 bases). CDR1 is LNHDA, CDR2 SQIVND, per germline (reference sequence). The CDR3 totals 15 residues. V lost 3 bases to trimming and J lost 4 bases, with 15 bases between them. CDR3 protein: CASSISGAPITEAFF. In DNA, the CDR3 is TGTGCCAGTAGTATTTCAGGGGCCCCCATCACTGAAGCTTTCTTT.

The chain carries TRBV13 and TRBJ1-2; possibly TRBD1 for D (6 bases). V lost 4 bases and J 7 bases, leaving 13 bases between the germline ends. The CDR3 extends over 13 amino acids. Germline values: CDR1 PRHDT, CDR2 FYEKMQ (reference sequence). CDR3 sequence (DNA): TGTGCCAGCAGCTCACAGGGAATGGGTGGCTACACCTTC. It yields the protein CASSSQGMGGYTF. The variable domain in full, completed from reference TRBV13 and TRBJ1-2, reads AAGVIQSPRHLIKEKRETATLKCYPIPRHDTVYWYQQGPGQDPQFLISFYEKMQSDKGSIPDRFSAQQFSDYHSELNMSSLELGDSALYFCASSSQGMGGYTFGSGTRLTVV.

V is TRBV19 and J is TRBJ2-1, with 13 bases lining up with TRBD2. The CDR3 runs to 17 residues. Germline loops: CDR1 LNHDA, CDR2 SQIVND (reference sequence). V gave up 6 bases and J gave up 11 bases; unmatched junction bases: 16. The CDR3 protein is CASRGMGVGLAGDKQFF. DNA for the CDR3: TGTGCCAGTAGGGGGATGGGTGTCGGACTAGCGGGAGACAAGCAGTTCTTC.

The J gene is TRBJ2-7, the V gene TRBV19; possibly TRBD1 for D (5 bases). V was shortened by 3 bases and J by 4 bases, with 10 bases between the two germline ends. The CDR3 sequence is 13 residues long. The germline gives CDR1 LNHDA, CDR2 SQIVND (reference sequence). The CDR3 loop reads CASSIGSGYEQYF. The CDR3, as DNA: TGTGCCAGTAGTATCGGGTCAGGGTACGAGCAGTACTTC. The full variable domain, rest sourced from reference TRBV19 and TRBJ2-7, is DGGITQSPKYLFRKEGQNVTLSCEQNLNHDAMYWYRQDPGQGLRLIYYSQIVNDFQKGDIAEGYSVSREKKESFPLTVTSAQKNPTAFYLCASSIGSGYEQYFGPGTRLTVT.